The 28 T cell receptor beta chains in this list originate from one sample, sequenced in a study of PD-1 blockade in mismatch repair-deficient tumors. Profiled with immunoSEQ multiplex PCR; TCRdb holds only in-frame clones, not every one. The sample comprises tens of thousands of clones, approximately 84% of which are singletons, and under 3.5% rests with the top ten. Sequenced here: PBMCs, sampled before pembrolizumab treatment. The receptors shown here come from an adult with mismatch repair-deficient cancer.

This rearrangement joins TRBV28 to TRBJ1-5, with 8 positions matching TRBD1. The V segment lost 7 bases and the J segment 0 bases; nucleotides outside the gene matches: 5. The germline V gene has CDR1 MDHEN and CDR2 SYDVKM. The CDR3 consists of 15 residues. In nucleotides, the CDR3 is TGTGCCAGCAACCCAGGGGGCCGTAGCAATCAGCCCCAGCATTTT. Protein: CASNPGGRSNQPQHF.

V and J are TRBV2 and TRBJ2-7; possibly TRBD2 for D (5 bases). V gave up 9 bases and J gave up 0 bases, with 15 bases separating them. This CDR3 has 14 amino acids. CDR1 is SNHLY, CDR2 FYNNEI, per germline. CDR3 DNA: TGTGCCAGAAGAACTGAAGAGGGCTCCTACGAGCAGTACTTC. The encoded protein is CARRTEEGSYEQYF.

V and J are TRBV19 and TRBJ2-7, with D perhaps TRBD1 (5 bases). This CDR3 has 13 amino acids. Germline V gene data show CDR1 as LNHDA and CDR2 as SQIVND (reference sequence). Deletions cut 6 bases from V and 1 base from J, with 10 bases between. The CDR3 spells CASSTGVSYEQYF. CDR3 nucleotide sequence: TGTGCCAGTAGCACAGGAGTTTCCTACGAGCAGTACTTC.

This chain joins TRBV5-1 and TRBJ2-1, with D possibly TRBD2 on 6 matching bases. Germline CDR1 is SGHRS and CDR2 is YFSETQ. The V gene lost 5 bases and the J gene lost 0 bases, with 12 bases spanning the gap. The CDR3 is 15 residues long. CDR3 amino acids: CASRGGTLSYNEQFF. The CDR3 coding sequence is TGCGCCAGCAGGGGGGGAACCCTCTCCTACAATGAGCAGTTCTTC.

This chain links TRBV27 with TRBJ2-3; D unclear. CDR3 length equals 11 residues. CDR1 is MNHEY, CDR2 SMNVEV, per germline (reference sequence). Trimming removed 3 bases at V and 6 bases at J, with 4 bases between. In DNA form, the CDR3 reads TGTGCCAGCAGTTTCAGGGATACGCAGTATTTT. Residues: CASSFRDTQYF.

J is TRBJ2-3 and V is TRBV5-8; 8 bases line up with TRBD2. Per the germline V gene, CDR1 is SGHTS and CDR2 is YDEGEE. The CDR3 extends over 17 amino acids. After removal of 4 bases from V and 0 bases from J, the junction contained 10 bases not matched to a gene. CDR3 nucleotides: TGTGCCAGCAGCCGTCCGGGACTAGGGGGAAGCACAGATACGCAGTATTTT. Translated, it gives CASSRPGLGGSTDTQYF.

The CDR3 DNA follows: TGCGCCAGCAGCCGGAGTTTAGGGACTAGCGGGAGATCGTATGAGCAGTTCTTC. Protein: CASSRSLGTSGRSYEQFF. The chain recombines TRBV5-1 with TRBJ2-1, with 14 bases fitting TRBD2. V shed 4 bases and J 8 bases; nucleotides not matched to a gene: 14. The CDR3 spans 18 residues. CDR1 SGHRS and CDR2 YFSETQ come from the germline V gene.

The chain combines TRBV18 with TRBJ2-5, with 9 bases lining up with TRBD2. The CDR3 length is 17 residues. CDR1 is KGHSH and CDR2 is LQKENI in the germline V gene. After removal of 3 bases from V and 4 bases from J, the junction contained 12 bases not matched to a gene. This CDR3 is CASSPALAGFGAETQYF. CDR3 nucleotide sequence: TGTGCCAGCTCACCTGCACTAGCGGGCTTTGGGGCAGAGACCCAGTACTTC.

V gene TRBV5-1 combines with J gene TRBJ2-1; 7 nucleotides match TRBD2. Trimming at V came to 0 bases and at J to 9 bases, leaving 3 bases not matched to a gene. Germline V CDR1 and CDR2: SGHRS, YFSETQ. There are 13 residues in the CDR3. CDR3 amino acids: CASSLGLAPEQFF. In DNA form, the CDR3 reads TGCGCCAGCAGCTTGGGACTAGCTCCTGAGCAGTTCTTC.

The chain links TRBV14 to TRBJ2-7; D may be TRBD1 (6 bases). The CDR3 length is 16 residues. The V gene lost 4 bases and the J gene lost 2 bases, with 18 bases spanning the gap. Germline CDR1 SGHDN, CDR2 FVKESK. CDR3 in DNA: TGTGCCAGCAGCCGGATCGGACAGAAAGCACCCTACGAGCAGTACTTC. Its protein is CASSRIGQKAPYEQYF.

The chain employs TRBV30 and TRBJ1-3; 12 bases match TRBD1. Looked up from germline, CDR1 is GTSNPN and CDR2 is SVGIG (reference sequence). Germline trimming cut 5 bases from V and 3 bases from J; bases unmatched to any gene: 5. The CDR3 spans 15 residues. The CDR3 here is CAWWWDRGHGNTIYF. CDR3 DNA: TGTGCCTGGTGGTGGGACAGGGGGCATGGAAACACCATATATTTT.

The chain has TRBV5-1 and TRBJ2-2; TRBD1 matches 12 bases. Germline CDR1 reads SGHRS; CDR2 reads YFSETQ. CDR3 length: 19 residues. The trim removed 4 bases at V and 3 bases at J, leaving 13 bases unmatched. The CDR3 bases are TGCGCCAGCAGCCGAGGGACAGGGGGCTCCATGGATTACACCGGGGAGCTGTTTTTT. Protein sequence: CASSRGTGGSMDYTGELFF. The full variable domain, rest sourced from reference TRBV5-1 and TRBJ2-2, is KAGVTQTPRYLIKTRGQQVTLSCSPISGHRSVSWYQQTPGQGLQFLFEYFSETQRNKGNFPGRFSGRQFSNSRSEMNVSTLELGDSALYLCASSRGTGGSMDYTGELFFGEGSRLTVL.

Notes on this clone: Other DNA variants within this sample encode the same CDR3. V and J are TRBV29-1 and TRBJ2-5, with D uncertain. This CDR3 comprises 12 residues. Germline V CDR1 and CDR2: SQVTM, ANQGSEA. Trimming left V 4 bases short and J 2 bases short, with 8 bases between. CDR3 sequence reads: CSVATAQETQYF. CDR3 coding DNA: TGCAGCGTTGCGACTGCTCAAGAGACCCAGTACTTC.

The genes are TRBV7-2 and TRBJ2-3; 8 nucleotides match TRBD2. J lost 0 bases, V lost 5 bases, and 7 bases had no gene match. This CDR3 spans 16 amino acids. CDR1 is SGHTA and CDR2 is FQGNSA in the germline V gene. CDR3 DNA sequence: TGTGCCAGCAGCCTTTCTAGCGGGTATAGCACAGATACGCAGTATTTT. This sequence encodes CASSLSSGYSTDTQYF.

CDR3 nucleotides: TGTGCCAGCAGCCTAGGGACAGGGTCCTACGAGCAGTACTTC. The encoded protein is CASSLGTGSYEQYF. The genes are TRBV11-3 and TRBJ2-7, with TRBD1 matching 9 bases. The CDR3 is 14 residues long. Germline-derived CDR1 and CDR2 are SGHNT and YENEEA. Trimming removed 5 bases from V and 1 base from J; junction bases left unmatched: 3.

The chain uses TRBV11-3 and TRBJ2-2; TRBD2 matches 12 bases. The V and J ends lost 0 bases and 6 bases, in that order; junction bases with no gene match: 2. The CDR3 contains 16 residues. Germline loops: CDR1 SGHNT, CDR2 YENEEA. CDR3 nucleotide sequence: TGTGCCAGCAGCTTAGATCGACTAGCGGGAGCCGGGGAGCTGTTTTTT. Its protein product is CASSLDRLAGAGELFF.

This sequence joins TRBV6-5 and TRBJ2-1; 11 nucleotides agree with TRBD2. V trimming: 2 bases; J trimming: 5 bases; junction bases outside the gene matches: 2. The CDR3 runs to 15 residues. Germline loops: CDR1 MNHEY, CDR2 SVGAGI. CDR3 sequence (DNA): TGTGCCAGCAGTTACGGGACTAGCGGACACAATGAGCAGTTCTTC. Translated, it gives CASSYGTSGHNEQFF.

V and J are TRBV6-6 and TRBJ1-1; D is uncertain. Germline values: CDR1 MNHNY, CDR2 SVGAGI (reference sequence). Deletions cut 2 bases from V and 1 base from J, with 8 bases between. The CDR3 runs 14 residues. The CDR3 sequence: CASSYQRQNTEAFF. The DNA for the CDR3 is TGTGCCAGCAGTTACCAACGACAGAACACTGAAGCTTTCTTT.

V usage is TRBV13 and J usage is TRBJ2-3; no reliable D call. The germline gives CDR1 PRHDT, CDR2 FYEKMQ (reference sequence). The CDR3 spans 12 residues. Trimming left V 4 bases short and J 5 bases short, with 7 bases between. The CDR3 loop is CASSSTLDTQYF. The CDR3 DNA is TGTGCCAGCAGCTCCACTCTAGATACGCAGTATTTT.

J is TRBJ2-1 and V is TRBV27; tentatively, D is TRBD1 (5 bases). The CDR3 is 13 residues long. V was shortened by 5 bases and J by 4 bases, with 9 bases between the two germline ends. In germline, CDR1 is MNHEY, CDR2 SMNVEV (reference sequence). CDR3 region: CASSPDSYNEQFF. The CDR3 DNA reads TGTGCCAGCAGTCCCGACAGTTACAATGAGCAGTTCTTC.

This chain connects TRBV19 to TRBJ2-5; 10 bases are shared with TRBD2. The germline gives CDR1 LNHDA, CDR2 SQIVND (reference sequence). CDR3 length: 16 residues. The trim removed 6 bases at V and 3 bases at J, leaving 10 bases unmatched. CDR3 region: CASSTKRLAGEETQYF. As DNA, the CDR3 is TGTGCCAGTAGCACCAAAAGGCTAGCGGGAGAAGAGACCCAGTACTTC.

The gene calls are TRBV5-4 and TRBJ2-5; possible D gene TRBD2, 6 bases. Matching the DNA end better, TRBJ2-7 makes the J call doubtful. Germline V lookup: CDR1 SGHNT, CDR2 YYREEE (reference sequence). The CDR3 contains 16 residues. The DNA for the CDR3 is TGTGCCAGCAGCTTCGGTAGGACGGGAGAGGGCTACGAGCAGTACTTC. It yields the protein CASSFGRTGEGYEQYF.

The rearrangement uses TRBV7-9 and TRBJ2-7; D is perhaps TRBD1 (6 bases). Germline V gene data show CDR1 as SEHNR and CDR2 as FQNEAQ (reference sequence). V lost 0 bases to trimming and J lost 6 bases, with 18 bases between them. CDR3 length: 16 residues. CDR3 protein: CASSLAGAARRSEQYF. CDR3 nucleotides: TGTGCCAGCAGCTTAGCGGGGGCAGCTCGACGAAGCGAGCAGTACTTC.

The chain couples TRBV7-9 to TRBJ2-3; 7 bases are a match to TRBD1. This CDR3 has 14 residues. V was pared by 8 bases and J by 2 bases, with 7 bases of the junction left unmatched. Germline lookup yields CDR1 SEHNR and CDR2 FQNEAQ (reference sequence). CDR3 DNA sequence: TGTGCCAGCGGCTGGACAGGCTTCACAGATACGCAGTATTTT. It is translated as CASGWTGFTDTQYF.

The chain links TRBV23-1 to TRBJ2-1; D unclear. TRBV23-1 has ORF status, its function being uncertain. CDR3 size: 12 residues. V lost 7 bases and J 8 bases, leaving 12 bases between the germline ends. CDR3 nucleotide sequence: TGCGCCAGCACTCCCACCCAGGATGAGCAGTTCTTC. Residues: CASTPTQDEQFF.

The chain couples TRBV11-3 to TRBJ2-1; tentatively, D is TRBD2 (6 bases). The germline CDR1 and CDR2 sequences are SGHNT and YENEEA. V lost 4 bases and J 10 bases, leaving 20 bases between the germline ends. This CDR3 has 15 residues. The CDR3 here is CASSSAEGGVSEQFF. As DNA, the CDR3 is TGTGCCAGCAGCTCCGCAGAGGGAGGTGTAAGCGAGCAGTTCTTC.

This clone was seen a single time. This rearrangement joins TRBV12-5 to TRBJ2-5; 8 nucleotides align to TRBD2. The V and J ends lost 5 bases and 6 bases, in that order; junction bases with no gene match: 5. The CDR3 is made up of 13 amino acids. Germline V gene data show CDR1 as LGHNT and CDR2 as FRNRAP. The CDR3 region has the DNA TGTGCTAGTGGTCCGGGGGGGGAGAAGACCCAGTACTTC. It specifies CASGPGGEKTQYF.

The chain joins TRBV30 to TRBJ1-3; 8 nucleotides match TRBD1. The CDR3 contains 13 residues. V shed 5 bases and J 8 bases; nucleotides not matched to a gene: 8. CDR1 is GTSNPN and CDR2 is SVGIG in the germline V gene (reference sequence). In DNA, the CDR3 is TGTGCCTGGGGAGAAGACAGGGGCCACACCATATATTTT. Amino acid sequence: CAWGEDRGHTIYF. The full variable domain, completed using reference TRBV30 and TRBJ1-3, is SQTIHQWPATLVQPVGSPLSLECTVEGTSNPNLYWYRQAAGRGLQLLFYSVGIGQISSEVPQNLSASRPQDRQFILSSKKLLLSDSGFYLCAWGEDRGHTIYFGEGSWLTVV.